These T cell receptor beta chains were read from a single sample in a study of identical twins. TCRdb ran MiXCR on the 5' RACE reads and lists one entry per CDR3 protein. The sample yields a few hundred thousand distinct CDR3 sequences, more than 20% seen once. The same sample was also used in a study of T cells expressing NK-cell markers.

Sample: CD4+ T cells sorted from blood. The receptors stem from a woman aged 18-29 years in good health. The CDR3 runs from the conserved cysteine through the conserved F or W. The order of the fields is clone size, D gene, V gene, J gene, CDR3 protein, CDR3 DNA. A D gene is named only where the DNA matches it firmly. Only some rows state a clone size, as once, few, many or a class for expanded clones.

many	NA	TRBV28	TRBJ1-5	CASSLGQINSNQPQHF	TGTGCCAGCAGTTTAGGACAGATCAATAGCAATCAGCCCCAGCATTTT
NA	NA	TRBV6-1	TRBJ1-2	CASSPPGAVGYTF	TGTGCCAGCAGTCCCCCAGGGGCTGTTGGCTACACCTTC
few	NA	TRBV12-3/TRBV12-4	TRBJ2-5	CASSTRGTGRGETQYF	TGTGCCAGCAGCACCAGAGGGACGGGGCGTGGAGAGACCCAGTACTTC
NA	NA	TRBV12-3/TRBV12-4	TRBJ2-2	CASSRTASDTGELFF	TGTGCCAGCAGTCGAACGGCTAGCGACACCGGGGAGCTGTTTTTT
NA	NA	TRBV10-3	TRBJ2-7	CAISESRVSYEQYF	TGTGCCATCAGTGAGTCGAGGGTTTCCTACGAGCAGTACTTC
few	NA	TRBV2	TRBJ2-1	CASQASGHEQFF	TGTGCCAGCCAAGCTAGTGGACATGAGCAGTTCTTC
many	NA	TRBV20-1	TRBJ2-2	CSALGTGELFF	TGCAGTGCGTTGGGTACCGGGGAGCTGTTTTTT
NA	NA	TRBV5-1	TRBJ2-7	CATSLGADGITYEQYF	TGCGCCACCAGCTTGGGGGCGGACGGGATAACCTACGAGCAGTACTTC
few	NA	TRBV27	TRBJ2-7	CASSLRPEGLYEQYF	TGTGCCAGCAGTTTACGCCCGGAGGGCCTCTACGAGCAGTACTTC
NA	NA	TRBV11-1	TRBJ2-5	CASSLERGLGPAAKTQYF	TGTGCCAGCAGCTTAGAGAGGGGTTTAGGCCCGGCCGCGAAGACCCAGTACTTC